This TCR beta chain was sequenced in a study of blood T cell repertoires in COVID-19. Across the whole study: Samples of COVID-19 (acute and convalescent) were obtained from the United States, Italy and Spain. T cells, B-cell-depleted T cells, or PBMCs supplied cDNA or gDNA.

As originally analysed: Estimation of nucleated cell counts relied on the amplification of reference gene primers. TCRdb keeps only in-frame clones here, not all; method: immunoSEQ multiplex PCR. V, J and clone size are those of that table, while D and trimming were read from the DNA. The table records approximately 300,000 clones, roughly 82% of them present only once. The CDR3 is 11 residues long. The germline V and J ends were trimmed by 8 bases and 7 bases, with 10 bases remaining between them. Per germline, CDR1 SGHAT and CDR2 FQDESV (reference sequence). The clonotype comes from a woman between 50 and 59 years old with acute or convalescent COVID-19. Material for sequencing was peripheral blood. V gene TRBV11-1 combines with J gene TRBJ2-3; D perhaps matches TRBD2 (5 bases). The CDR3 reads CASRGIYTQYF. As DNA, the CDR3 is TGTGCCAGCCGGGGTATCTATACGCAGTATTTT. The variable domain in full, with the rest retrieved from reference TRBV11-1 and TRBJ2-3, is EAEVAQSPRYKITEKSQAVAFWCDPISGHATLYWYRQILGQGPELLVQFQDESVVDDSQLPKDRFSAERLKGVDSTLKIQPAELGDSAMYLCASRGIYTQYFGPGTRLTVL.